This TCR beta chain was recorded in a study of shared clonotypes between healthy human individuals. This CDR3 contains 15 residues. Trimming took 5 bases from V and 5 from J; bases not matched to a gene: 9. Per the germline V gene, CDR1 is SGHNT and CDR2 is YYREEE (reference sequence). Measured with immunoSEQ multiplex PCR; TCRdb has only the in-frame clones, and not every one. The sample holds approximately 1,500,000 clones, 95% to 99% seen once. Sequencing was carried out using naive CD4+ T cells sorted from blood. The sample's subset: CD45RA+ positively selected. This chain connects TRBV5-4 to TRBJ2-1; 8 nucleotides line up with TRBD2. This receptor was obtained from a man under 40 in good health. CDR3 sequence (DNA): TGTGCCAGCAGTCCTACTAGCGGTTTAAACAATGAGCAGTTCTTC. It yields the protein CASSPTSGLNNEQFF.